This TCR beta chain was recovered during a study of blood T cell repertoires in COVID-19. Study overall: Acute and convalescent COVID-19 samples came from the United States, Italy and Spain. PBMCs, B-cell-depleted T cells, or T cells provided the cDNA or gDNA that made up the material.

The CDR3 has 16 residues. Germline V gives CDR1 SGHVS, CDR2 FNYEAQ. Unmatched junction bases numbered 5, after V lost 5 bases and J lost 0 bases. Sequencing was performed with immunoSEQ multiplex PCR; in TCRdb, only in-frame clones are kept and a portion is missing. This sample yields around 40,000 clones, of which just under 95% are seen a single time; around 4% belongs to the top ten. The chain is built from TRBV7-6 and TRBJ2-3; 10 bases align to TRBD2. Sequenced material: peripheral blood. The TCR originated in a human donor with active COVID-19. The donor label of this sample is uncertain. The CDR3 here is CASSLTSGLSTDTQYF. The CDR3 DNA follows: TGTGCCAGCAGCCTGACTAGCGGGCTAAGCACAGATACGCAGTATTTT.